Below, one TCR beta chain is given with its context. As yet, its antigen is unknown. This sample is part of a study of OX40 agonist ivuxolimab in advanced cancers. In the study overall: Ivuxolimab, an agonist antibody against OX40 (CD134), was given to patients. Notes on the study in general: Some nonresponders also had low normalized T-cell clonal expansion. Expanded clones were, on average, more numerous in CD8+ T cells than in CD4+.

TCRdb keeps only in-frame clones here, not all; method: immunoSEQ multiplex PCR. The sample includes some 86,000 clones, roughly 94% of them seen just once. Autoimmune disease history or systemic immunosuppression meant exclusion. The sequenced sample was CD4+ or CD8+ T cells sorted from blood, obtained in a trial of the OX40 agonist ivuxolimab. This receptor was identified in an adult with an advanced solid tumor such as melanoma, head and neck, liver or kidney cancer.

CDR3 amino acids: CATIGGTNYGYTF. CDR3 nucleotides: TGTGCCACCATTGGGGGAACTAACTATGGCTACACCTTC. The chain links TRBV10-3 to TRBJ1-2; a possible D gene is TRBD1 (5 bases). Trimming shortened V by 10 bases and J by 0 bases, and 12 bases separated the two germline ends. This CDR3 has 13 amino acids. Germline V gene sequence: CDR1 ENHRY, CDR2 SYGVKD.